Below are 20 T cell receptor beta chains sequenced from a single sample in a study of T cell changes during pregnancy in multiple sclerosis. TCRdb's copy holds only in-frame clones and misses some; the assay was immunoSEQ multiplex PCR. Of 55,000 to 75,000 clones listed, 91% are singletons. The sample in question was peripheral blood, obtained in the third trimester of pregnancy. The receptors were gathered from a female donor in good health, enrolled as a control in a pregnancy study.

This clone was counted once. The chain couples TRBV7-2 to TRBJ2-2, with a possible D match to TRBD2 (6 bases). Between the trimmed V and J ends, which lost 1 base and 5 bases, there was a span of 8 bases. This CDR3 has 14 amino acids. Germline CDR1 and CDR2: SGHTA and FQGNSA. DNA of the CDR3: TGTGCCAGCAGCTTAGTGGGGAGGACCGGGGAGCTGTTTTTT. Protein: CASSLVGRTGELFF. The whole variable domain, remainder taken from reference TRBV7-2 and TRBJ2-2, is GAGVSQSPSNKVTEKGKDVELRCDPISGHTALYWYRQSLGQGLEFLIYFQGNSAPDKSGLPSDRFSAERTGGSVSTLTIQRTQQEDSAVYLCASSLVGRTGELFFGEGSRLTVL.

The J gene is TRBJ2-7, the V gene TRBV5-1, with a weak D call TRBD1 (5 bases). The CDR3 consists of 14 residues. CDR1 and CDR2 from the germline V gene are SGHRS and YFSETQ. V lost 4 bases, J lost 5 bases, and 16 bases lay in between. In DNA, the CDR3 is TGCGCCAGCAGCCCGAGACAGCCAGGCAACGAGCAGTACTTC. The encoded protein is CASSPRQPGNEQYF. The full variable domain, with the rest looked up from reference TRBV5-1 and TRBJ2-7, is KAGVTQTPRYLIKTRGQQVTLSCSPISGHRSVSWYQQTPGQGLQFLFEYFSETQRNKGNFPGRFSGRQFSNSRSEMNVSTLELGDSALYLCASSPRQPGNEQYFGPGTRLTVT.

This chain connects TRBV18 to TRBJ1-2, with D uncertain. This CDR3 contains 16 residues. Germline CDR1 KGHSH, CDR2 LQKENI. Trimming pared 2 bases from V and 4 bases from J, leaving 17 bases between. CDR3 DNA sequence: TGTGCCAGCTCACCAAACCTCGGAGGGCTCCCCTATGGCTACACCTTC. Encoded protein: CASSPNLGGLPYGYTF.

The table lists this clone with a count of one. This sequence joins TRBV25-1 and TRBJ2-1; D not certain. Germline V lookup: CDR1 MGHDK, CDR2 SYGVNS. CDR3 length equals 12 residues. V lost 4 bases to trimming and J lost 4 bases, with 5 bases between them. For the CDR3, the DNA is TGTGCCAGCAGTGTTCGTTACAATGAGCAGTTCTTC. Its translation is CASSVRYNEQFF.

In nucleotides, the CDR3 is TGTGCCAGCAGCCCCGGACACTCCTACGAGCAGTACTTC. Translation gives CASSPGHSYEQYF. The chain uses TRBV27 and TRBJ2-7, with D tentatively TRBD1 (5 bases). Trimming removed 6 bases at V and 0 bases at J, with 9 bases between. The CDR3 is 13 residues long. Germline lookup yields CDR1 MNHEY and CDR2 SMNVEV (reference sequence).

This rearrangement joins TRBV4-3 to TRBJ1-6; TRBD1 is a possible D gene (6 bases). Looked up from germline, CDR1 is LGHNA and CDR2 is YSLEER. The length of the CDR3 is 13 residues. V shed 4 bases and J shed 10 bases, with 11 bases lying between them. CDR3 in DNA: TGCGCCAGCAGCCTACAGGGCCGGTCACCCCTCCACTTT. This codes for CASSLQGRSPLHF.

This chain joins TRBV27 and TRBJ1-1; 8 bases map to TRBD1. In germline, CDR1 is MNHEY, CDR2 SMNVEV (reference sequence). CDR3 length: 17 residues. J gave up 4 bases and V 2 bases, and 12 bases lay outside the gene matches. The CDR3 DNA sequence: TGTGCCAGCAGTTTAACCCCCCGACAGGGGCCCTCCACTGAAGCTTTCTTT. Its protein is CASSLTPRQGPSTEAFF.

The chain is built from TRBV15 and TRBJ2-7; 11 bases line up with TRBD1. The CDR3 is made up of 16 amino acids. Germline CDR1 reads LNHNV; CDR2 reads YYDKDF (reference sequence). The J segment lost 6 bases and the V segment lost 2 bases, leaving 9 bases of the junction unmatched. The CDR3 spells CATSRTTGTGGLEQYF. The CDR3 bases are TGTGCCACCAGCAGAACTACCGGGACAGGGGGGCTCGAGCAGTACTTC.

The chain links TRBV27 to TRBJ1-2; a possible D gene is TRBD1 (6 bases). There are 12 residues in the CDR3. Trimming removed 11 bases from V and 7 bases from J, with 17 bases in between. Looked up from germline, CDR1 is MNHEY and CDR2 is SMNVEV (reference sequence). This chain's CDR3 is CAVRVRGSGYTF. Here the CDR3 DNA reads TGTGCCGTACGCGTCAGGGGTAGTGGCTACACCTTC.

The chain has TRBV7-2 and TRBJ1-5, with TRBD1 matching over 8 bases. With V trimmed by 5 bases and J by 3 bases, 6 bases remained unmatched. CDR3 length: 15 residues. Germline V gives CDR1 SGHTA, CDR2 FQGNSA. CDR3 loop: CASSPDRGLNQPQHF. In nucleotides, the CDR3 is TGTGCCAGCAGCCCAGACAGGGGACTCAATCAGCCCCAGCATTTT.

This sequence joins TRBV28 and TRBJ1-5, with TRBD1 matching over 7 bases. The trim removed 11 bases at V and 4 bases at J, leaving 11 bases unmatched. CDR3 length equals 14 residues. Germline V gene sequence: CDR1 MDHEN, CDR2 SYDVKM. CDR3 sequence reads: CASGAQGRNQPQHF. In nucleotides, the CDR3 is TGTGCCTCGGGGGCACAGGGGAGGAATCAGCCCCAGCATTTT.

The rearrangement joins TRBV7-9 to TRBJ2-3, with D hard to call. Trimming removed 3 bases from V and 2 bases from J, with 9 bases in between. CDR3 length equals 14 residues. Germline V lookup: CDR1 SEHNR, CDR2 FQNEAQ (reference sequence). CDR3: CASSLELFTDTQYF. The CDR3 nucleotides are TGTGCCAGCAGCTTGGAACTATTCACAGATACGCAGTATTTT.

The rearrangement joins TRBV14 to TRBJ1-3; TRBD1 matches at 8 bases. The CDR3 is made up of 15 amino acids. V trimming: 1 base; J trimming: 4 bases; junction bases outside the gene matches: 3. In germline, CDR1 is SGHDN, CDR2 FVKESK. The CDR3 is CASSQGQGKGNTIYF. For the CDR3, the DNA is TGTGCCAGCAGCCAAGGACAGGGGAAGGGAAACACCATATATTTT.

V is TRBV4-3 and J is TRBJ2-3; perhaps TRBD1 as D (5 bases). The CDR3 sequence is 16 residues long. In germline, CDR1 is LGHNA, CDR2 YSLEER. With 0 bases removed from V and 4 bases from J, the gap between germline ends came to 14 bases. The CDR3: CASSQDLGQGSDTQYF. The DNA for the CDR3 is TGCGCCAGCAGCCAAGATCTGGGGCAGGGTTCAGATACGCAGTATTTT.

This chain connects TRBV15 to TRBJ1-1; TRBD1 matches at 8 bases. The ends lost 6 bases at V and 5 bases at J; junction bases unmatched: 8. The germline gives CDR1 LNHNV, CDR2 YYDKDF (reference sequence). The CDR3 sequence is 14 residues long. The CDR3 spells CATSIATGGTEAFF. In DNA, the CDR3 is TGTGCCACCAGTATCGCAACAGGGGGTACTGAAGCTTTCTTT.

V and J are TRBV27 and TRBJ1-6, with D maybe TRBD1 (6 bases). This CDR3 has 15 amino acids. Trimming removed 3 bases from V and 3 bases from J, with 9 bases in between. Germline CDR1 MNHEY, CDR2 SMNVEV (reference sequence). The CDR3 region has the DNA TGTGCCAGCAGTTTTGGGGGCGACTATAATTCACCCCTCCACTTT. It is translated as CASSFGGDYNSPLHF.

The J gene is TRBJ1-2, the V gene TRBV6-5, with D tentatively TRBD1 (5 bases). The CDR3 totals 15 residues. The V end lost 10 bases, the J end lost 3 bases, and 21 bases lay between the germline ends. Germline V lookup: CDR1 MNHEY, CDR2 SVGAGI. The CDR3 here is CATRSRGSGDYGYTF. The CDR3 nucleotides read TGTGCCACCAGGTCGAGGGGCTCGGGGGACTATGGCTACACCTTC.

The chain joins TRBV7-2 to TRBJ1-1, with D maybe TRBD1 (5 bases). This CDR3 is 14 amino acids long. Per the germline V gene, CDR1 is SGHTA and CDR2 is FQGNSA. The V end was cut by 5 bases, the J end by 5 bases, with 15 bases between. The CDR3 DNA is TGTGCCAGCAGCGCCCTGGGGGGGGTGACTGAAGCTTTCTTT. It is translated as CASSALGGVTEAFF.

This clone was seen only once. V and J are TRBV6-5 and TRBJ2-7; 10 bases fit TRBD1. V gave up 2 bases and J gave up 6 bases; unmatched junction bases: 7. Germline loops: CDR1 MNHEY, CDR2 SVGAGI. The CDR3 is 15 residues long. The CDR3 reads CASSYQAGTGVEQYF. The DNA for the CDR3 is TGTGCCAGCAGTTACCAAGCCGGGACAGGGGTCGAGCAGTACTTC.

This chain uses TRBV19 with TRBJ1-5; a weak D match, TRBD1 (5 bases). The CDR3 runs to 15 residues. V was clipped by 0 bases and J by 5 bases, with 11 bases between them. Germline loops: CDR1 LNHDA, CDR2 SQIVND (reference sequence). CDR3 amino acids: CASSIDETEYQPQHF. DNA for the CDR3: TGTGCCAGTAGTATAGACGAGACAGAGTATCAGCCCCAGCATTTT. The full variable domain, in which reference TRBV19 and TRBJ1-5 provide the parts outside the CDR3, is DGGITQSPKYLFRKEGQNVTLSCEQNLNHDAMYWYRQDPGQGLRLIYYSQIVNDFQKGDIAEGYSVSREKKESFPLTVTSAQKNPTAFYLCASSIDETEYQPQHFGDGTRLSIL.